The rows below give T cell receptor beta chains drawn from one sample of a study of blood T cell repertoires in COVID-19. TCRdb's table, derived via immunoSEQ multiplex PCR, lists solely in-frame clones and lacks some. The data show roughly 120,000 clones, 85% to 90% seen once. The sample was peripheral blood. The receptors stem from a woman between 45 and 60 years old with acute or convalescent COVID-19. Both conserved end residues are part of each CDR3. D genes are given only for firm matches. The size of a clone is reported for some rows only, either as once, few or many, or as a class for expanded clones.

V gene	D gene	J gene	CDR3 length	clone size	CDR3 protein	CDR3 DNA
TRBV7-3	NA	TRBJ2-6	13	NA	CASRYSGANVLTF	TGTGCCAGCAGGTACTCTGGGGCCAACGTCCTGACTTTC
TRBV19	TRBD1	TRBJ1-2	16	NA	CASSPPVGRGPYGYTF	TGTGCCAGTAGTCCGCCGGTGGGCAGGGGGCCCTATGGCTACACCTTC
TRBV18	TRBD1	TRBJ1-2	16	NA	CASSPPGTGGGYGYTF	TGTGCCAGCTCACCACCGGGTACAGGGGGTGGCTATGGCTACACCTTC
TRBV5-5	NA	TRBJ1-5	14	NA	CASSLVGRNQPQHF	TGTGCCAGCAGCTTGGTTGGTAGAAATCAGCCCCAGCATTTT
TRBV6-2/TRBV6-3	NA	TRBJ2-7	13	NA	CASSGTRNYEQYF	TGTGCCAGCAGTGGGACACGGAACTACGAGCAGTACTTC
TRBV5-8	NA	TRBJ2-7	17	NA	CASSLYVQDGSSYEQYF	TGTGCCAGCAGCTTGTACGTCCAGGATGGTTCCTCCTACGAGCAGTACTTC
TRBV28	NA	TRBJ1-3	13	NA	CASSSLNGNTIYF	TGTGCCAGCAGTTCTCTAAACGGAAACACCATATATTTT
TRBV4-1	NA	TRBJ2-7	16	once	CASSQEVTYRSYEQYF	TGCGCCAGCAGCCAAGAAGTCACATACCGATCCTACGAGCAGTACTTC
TRBV7-7	TRBD1	TRBJ1-4	15	NA	CASSPTRDRDEKLFF	TGTGCTAGCAGCCCAACCCGGGACAGGGATGAAAAACTGTTTTTT
TRBV20-1	NA	TRBJ2-3	15	NA	CSASLLVGVADTQYF	TGCAGTGCTAGTCTACTGGTAGGGGTGGCAGATACGCAGTATTTT
TRBV28	NA	TRBJ1-5	15	NA	CASSLMAGGDQPQHF	TGTGCCAGCAGTTTAATGGCCGGAGGTGATCAGCCCCAGCATTTT
TRBV28	NA	TRBJ1-3	14	NA	CASNPGGSGNTIYF	TGTGCCAGCAACCCGGGGGGGTCTGGAAACACCATATATTTT
TRBV7-6	NA	TRBJ2-3	15	NA	CASSSNSYPGDTQYF	TGTGCCAGCAGCTCGAATAGCTATCCAGGGGATACGCAGTATTTT
TRBV7-9	NA	TRBJ2-7	14	NA	CASSSRGASYEQYF	TGTGCCAGCAGCTCCAGGGGTGCATCCTACGAGCAGTACTTC
TRBV3-1/TRBV3-2	NA	TRBJ1-5	14	NA	CASSQDLGGLAQHF	TGTGCCAGCAGCCAAGACTTAGGCGGCTTGGCCCAGCATTTT
TRBV28	TRBD1	TRBJ2-3	17	NA	CASSFLARTGSTDTQYF	TGTGCCAGCAGTTTCCTTGCCCGGACAGGAAGCACAGATACGCAGTATTTT
TRBV7-8	NA	TRBJ1-1	15	NA	CASSSFWGADTEAFF	TGTGCCAGCAGCTCATTTTGGGGCGCGGACACTGAAGCTTTCTTT
TRBV6-2/TRBV6-3	TRBD1	TRBJ1-5	18	NA	CASSSPKDRPLPNQPQHF	TGTGCCAGCAGTTCCCCGAAGGACAGGCCTCTACCGAATCAGCCCCAGCATTTT
TRBV12-3/TRBV12-4	NA	TRBJ1-2	13	NA	CASSRDTYSGYTF	TGTGCCAGCAGTCGCGACACCTATAGTGGCTACACCTTC
TRBV7-9	TRBD2	TRBJ2-1	19	NA	CASSLVGAVAGGLNNEQFF	TGTGCCAGCAGCTTAGTCGGAGCCGTGGCGGGAGGTTTAAACAATGAGCAGTTCTTC
TRBV28	NA	TRBJ1-2	14	NA	CASSLSGVSDGYTF	TGTGCCAGCAGTTTATCCGGGGTATCAGATGGCTACACCTTC
TRBV27	TRBD2	TRBJ2-1	15	NA	CASSSPTSVRDEQFF	TGTGCCAGCAGTTCCCCCACTAGCGTTAGGGATGAGCAGTTCTTC
TRBV6-2/TRBV6-3	TRBD1	TRBJ1-5	15	NA	CASSYSSQGGQPQHF	TGTGCCAGCAGTTACTCGAGTCAGGGGGGCCAGCCCCAGCATTTT
TRBV4-3	TRBD2	TRBJ2-1	16	NA	CASSQDPAGGYNEQFF	TGCGCCAGCAGCCAAGATCCAGCGGGAGGTTACAATGAGCAGTTCTTC
TRBV6-5	NA	TRBJ1-2	13	NA	CASKRDSNYGYTF	TGTGCCAGCAAGCGGGATTCTAACTATGGCTACACCTTC
TRBV20-1	NA	TRBJ1-2	11	NA	CSVQGADGYTF	TGCAGTGTTCAAGGGGCGGATGGCTACACCTTC
TRBV28	NA	TRBJ1-4	14	NA	CASSSPRVDEKLFF	TGTGCCAGCAGTTCCCCGCGGGTCGATGAAAAACTGTTTTTT
TRBV7-9	NA	TRBJ1-1	14	once	CASSLAHVTDEAFF	TGTGCCAGCAGCTTAGCGCACGTTACAGATGAAGCTTTCTTT
TRBV19	NA	TRBJ2-2	14	NA	CASSIGGGTGELFF	TGTGCCAGTAGTATTGGGGGCGGAACCGGGGAGCTGTTTTTT
TRBV7-3	TRBD2	TRBJ2-7	13	few	CASSLLAGAEQYF	TGTGCCAGCAGCTTACTAGCGGGAGCCGAGCAGTACTTC
TRBV19	NA	TRBJ2-3	14	NA	CASSTTGMVDTQYF	TGTGCCAGTAGTACAACGGGAATGGTAGATACGCAGTATTTT
TRBV7-9	NA	TRBJ1-6	15	NA	CASSLRGGTGSPLHF	TGTGCCAGCAGCTTAAGAGGGGGAACGGGTTCACCCCTCCACTTT
TRBV30	NA	TRBJ2-4	17	once	CAWSVSISQGRLNIQYF	TGTGCCTGGAGTGTATCTATCTCGCAGGGTCGGTTGAACATTCAGTACTTC
TRBV30	TRBD1	TRBJ1-2	14	NA	CAWSGGQHSYGYTF	TGTGCCTGGAGTGGGGGACAGCACAGCTATGGCTACACCTTC
TRBV18	TRBD2	TRBJ2-7	17	NA	CASSPLRGRAGGTEQYF	TGTGCCAGCTCACCCCTCCGTGGTAGAGCGGGAGGTACCGAGCAGTACTTC
TRBV9	TRBD2	TRBJ2-2	16	NA	CASSVELAGNTGELFF	TGTGCCAGCAGCGTAGAGTTAGCGGGGAACACCGGGGAGCTGTTTTTT
TRBV6-5	NA	TRBJ1-1	13	NA	CASSIYRDTEAFF	TGTGCCAGCAGTATCTACAGGGACACTGAAGCTTTCTTT
TRBV5-1	NA	TRBJ2-6	16	NA	CATSEITGSGANVLTF	TGCGCCACCTCCGAGATTACAGGGTCTGGGGCCAACGTCCTGACTTTC
TRBV7-9	TRBD2	TRBJ2-3	18	once	CASSLALQASGDTDTQYF	TGTGCCAGCAGCTTAGCGCTTCAGGCTAGCGGGGACACAGATACGCAGTATTTT